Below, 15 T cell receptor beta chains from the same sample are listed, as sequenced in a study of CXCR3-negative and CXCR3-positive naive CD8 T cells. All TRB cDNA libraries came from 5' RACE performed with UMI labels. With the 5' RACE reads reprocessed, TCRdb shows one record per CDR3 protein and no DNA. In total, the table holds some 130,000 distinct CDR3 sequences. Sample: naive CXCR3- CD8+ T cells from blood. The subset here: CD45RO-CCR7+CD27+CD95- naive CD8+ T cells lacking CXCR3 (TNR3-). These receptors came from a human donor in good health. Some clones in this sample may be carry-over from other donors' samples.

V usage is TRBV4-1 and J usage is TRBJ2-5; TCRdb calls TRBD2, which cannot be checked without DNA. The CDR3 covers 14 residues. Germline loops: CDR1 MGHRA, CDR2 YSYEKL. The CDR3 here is CASSQDTAGKTQYF.

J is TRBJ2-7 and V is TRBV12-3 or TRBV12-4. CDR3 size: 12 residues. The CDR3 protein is CASSFGWEEQYF.

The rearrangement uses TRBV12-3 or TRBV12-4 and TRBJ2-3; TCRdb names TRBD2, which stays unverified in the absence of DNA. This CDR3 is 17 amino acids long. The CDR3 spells CASSPTVGGGGTDTQYF.

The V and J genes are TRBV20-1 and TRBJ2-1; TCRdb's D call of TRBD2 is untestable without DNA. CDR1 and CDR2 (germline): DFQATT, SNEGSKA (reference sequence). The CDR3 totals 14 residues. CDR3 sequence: CSANSGGDYNEQFF.

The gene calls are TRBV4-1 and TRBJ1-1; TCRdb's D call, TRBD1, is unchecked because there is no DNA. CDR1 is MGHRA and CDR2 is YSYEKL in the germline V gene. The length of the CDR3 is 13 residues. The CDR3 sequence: CASRTTGDTEAFF.

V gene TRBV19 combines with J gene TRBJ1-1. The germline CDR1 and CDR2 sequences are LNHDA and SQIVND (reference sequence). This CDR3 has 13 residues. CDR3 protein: CASHLGRNTEAFF.

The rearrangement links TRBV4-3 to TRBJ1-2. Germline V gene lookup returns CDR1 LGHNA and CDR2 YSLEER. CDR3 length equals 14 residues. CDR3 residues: CASSQGWANYGYTF.

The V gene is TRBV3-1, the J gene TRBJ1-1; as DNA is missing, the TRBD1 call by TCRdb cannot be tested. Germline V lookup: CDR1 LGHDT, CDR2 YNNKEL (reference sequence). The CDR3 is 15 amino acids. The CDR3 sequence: CASSPPVGVSVEAFF.

CDR3 sequence reads: CASSDLGRQANQPQHF. This chain uses TRBV10-1 with TRBJ1-5; absent DNA, TCRdb's TRBD1 call cannot be checked. In germline, CDR1 is WNHNN, CDR2 SYGVQD (reference sequence). There are 16 residues in the CDR3.

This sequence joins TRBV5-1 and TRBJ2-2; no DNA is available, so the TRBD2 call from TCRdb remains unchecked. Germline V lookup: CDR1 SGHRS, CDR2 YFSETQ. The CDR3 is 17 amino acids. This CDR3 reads CASSLGLAGAATGELFF.

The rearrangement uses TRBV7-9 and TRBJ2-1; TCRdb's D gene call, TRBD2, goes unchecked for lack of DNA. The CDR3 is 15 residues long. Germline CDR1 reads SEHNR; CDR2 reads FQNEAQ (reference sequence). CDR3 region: CASSPGLATHNEQFF.

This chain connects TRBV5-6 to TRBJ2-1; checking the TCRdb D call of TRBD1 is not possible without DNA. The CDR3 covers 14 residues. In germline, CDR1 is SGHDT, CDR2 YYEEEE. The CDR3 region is CASSIGTGLGEQFF. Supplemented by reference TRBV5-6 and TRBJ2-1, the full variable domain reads DAGVTQSPTHLIKTRGQQVTLRCSPKSGHDTVSWYQQALGQGPQFIFQYYEEEERQRGNFPDRFSGHQFPNYSSELNVNALLLGDSALYLCASSIGTGLGEQFFGPGTRLTVL.

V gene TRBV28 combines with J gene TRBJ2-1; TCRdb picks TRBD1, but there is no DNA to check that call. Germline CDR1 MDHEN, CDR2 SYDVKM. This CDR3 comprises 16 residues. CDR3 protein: CASSFVVPSSYNEQFF. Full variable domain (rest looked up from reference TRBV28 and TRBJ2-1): DVKVTQSSRYLVKRTGEKVFLECVQDMDHENMFWYRQDPGLGLRLIYFSYDVKMKEKGDIPEGYSVSREKKERFSLILESASTNQTSMYLCASSFVVPSSYNEQFFGPGTRLTVL.

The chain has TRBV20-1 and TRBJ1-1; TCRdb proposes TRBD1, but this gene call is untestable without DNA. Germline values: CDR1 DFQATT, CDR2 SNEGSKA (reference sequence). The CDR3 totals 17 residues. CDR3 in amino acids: CGAKNTGDVYVRTEAFF.

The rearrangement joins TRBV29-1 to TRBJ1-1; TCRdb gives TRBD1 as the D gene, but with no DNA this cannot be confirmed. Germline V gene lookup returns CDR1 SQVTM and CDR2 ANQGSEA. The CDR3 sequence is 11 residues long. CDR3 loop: CSVQGGTEAFF.